These T cell receptor beta chains were read from a single sample in a study of T cell responses to AZD1222 COVID-19 vaccine. This table comes from immunoSEQ multiplex PCR, and its TCRdb copy is limited to in-frame clones, with some not included. The sample has approximately 67,000 clones, about 89% seen once; the top ten hold about 28%. This specimen was peripheral blood, taken 28 days after the second AZD1222 dose. These receptors came from an adult who received the AZD1222 COVID-19 vaccine. The CDR3 runs from the conserved cysteine through the conserved F or W. The D gene is left open where the match is weak. Rows may omit the clone size; those that give it use once, few, many or a size class.

-	TRBV29-1	-	TRBJ1-5	CSVAPGWNQPQHF	TGCAGCGTCGCCCCAGGGTGGAATCAGCCCCAGCATTTT
TRBD1	TRBV10-3	few	TRBJ1-2	CAISESGQGNGYTF	TGTGCCATCAGTGAGTCAGGACAGGGGAATGGCTACACCTTC
TRBD1	TRBV5-1	once	TRBJ2-7	CASSLGQGLSYEQYF	TGCGCCAGCAGCCTGGGACAGGGCTTGTCCTACGAGCAGTACTTC
-	TRBV7-2	-	TRBJ1-2	CASSLEQGVRGYTF	TGTGCCAGCAGCTTGGAACAGGGAGTACGTGGCTACACCTTC
-	TRBV5-1	-	TRBJ1-4	CASSFGPVNEKLFF	TGCGCCAGCAGCTTCGGGCCGGTTAATGAAAAACTGTTTTTT
-	TRBV29-1	-	TRBJ1-4	CSVFSPTTNEKLFF	TGCAGCGTTTTTAGTCCCACAACTAATGAAAAACTGTTTTTT
-	TRBV6-4	-	TRBJ2-6	CASSPGQSGANVLTF	TGTGCCAGCAGCCCAGGACAGTCTGGGGCCAACGTCCTGACTTTC
-	TRBV5-8	once	TRBJ2-5	CASSLVILGETQYF	TGTGCCAGCAGCTTGGTAATACTAGGGGAGACCCAGTACTTC
-	TRBV9	-	TRBJ1-2	CASSGRGTDGYTF	TGTGCCAGCAGCGGCCGGGGAACGGATGGCTACACCTTC
-	TRBV3-1/TRBV3-2	-	TRBJ1-6	CASSQGGRNSPLHF	TGTGCCAGCAGCCAAGGGGGGAGAAATTCACCCCTCCACTTT
-	TRBV15	-	TRBJ1-6	CATSSSPGGSYNSPLHF	TGTGCCACCAGCAGCTCCCCTGGGGGCTCCTATAATTCACCCCTCCACTTT
-	TRBV20-1	-	TRBJ2-5	CSSEFQETQYF	TGCAGTAGCGAATTTCAAGAGACCCAGTACTTC
-	TRBV29-1	-	TRBJ2-3	CSVVADGADTQYF	TGCAGCGTTGTCGCGGACGGTGCAGATACGCAGTATTTT
TRBD1	TRBV28	-	TRBJ1-5	CASSPDRGRLTYQPQHF	TGTGCCAGCAGTCCCGACAGGGGACGACTCACCTATCAGCCCCAGCATTTT
TRBD2	TRBV7-2	-	TRBJ2-7	CASSLEFLAGVQYF	TGTGCCAGCAGCTTAGAATTCCTAGCGGGAGTTCAGTACTTC
-	TRBV29-1	-	TRBJ1-3	CSVSGTLKGSGNTIYF	TGCAGCGTTTCCGGGACTCTAAAGGGGTCTGGAAACACCATATATTTT
-	TRBV4-1	-	TRBJ2-7	CASSQDEGTYTPGSYEQYF	TGCGCCAGCAGCCAAGATGAAGGGACATATACCCCCGGTAGCTACGAGCAGTACTTC
TRBD2	TRBV27	-	TRBJ2-1	CASSSPSTSGRAGEQFF	TGTGCCAGCAGTTCTCCTTCGACTAGCGGGAGGGCTGGTGAGCAGTTCTTC
TRBD1	TRBV6-5	few	TRBJ1-1	CASSSSSGGSTEAFF	TGTGCCAGCAGTTCCTCCTCAGGGGGCAGCACTGAAGCTTTCTTT
-	TRBV5-4	-	TRBJ2-7	CASSGAYEQYF	TGTGCCAGCAGCGGGGCCTACGAGCAGTACTTC
TRBD1	TRBV30	-	TRBJ1-2	CAWGQGVDGYTF	TGTGCCTGGGGACAGGGAGTCGATGGCTACACCTTC
TRBD1	TRBV5-4	-	TRBJ1-2	CASSSRQGKGGYTF	TGTGCCAGCAGCTCCCGACAGGGAAAGGGTGGCTACACCTTC